These T cell receptor beta chains were read from a single sample in a study of blood T cell repertoires in COVID-19. TCRdb's table, derived via immunoSEQ multiplex PCR, lists solely in-frame clones and lacks some. Among 140,000 to 150,000 clones, 81% were seen once, and the ten largest hold roughly 8.4%. The sequenced sample consisted of peripheral blood. These receptors were taken from a human donor with acute or convalescent COVID-19. The donor label of this sample is uncertain. Each CDR3 is given with its conserved first and last residue. Fields, in order: D gene, J gene, CDR3 length, V gene, clone size, CDR3 DNA, CDR3 protein. A D gene is named only where the DNA matches it firmly. Clone size is given for some rows only: seen once, a few or many times, or a class if the clone is expanded.

-,TRBJ1-3,15,TRBV10-3,once,TGTGCCATCAGGCCACAGGGAATCTCTGGAAACACCATATATTTT,CAIRPQGISGNTIYF
-,TRBJ2-2,16,TRBV24-1,-,TGTGCCACCAGTGATCCACAGTCCGGGAATAACGGGGAGCTGTTTTTT,CATSDPQSGNNGELFF
-,TRBJ1-5,15,TRBV24-1,-,TGTGCCACCAGTGATGTCGGGTCGTACAATCAGCCCCAGCATTTT,CATSDVGSYNQPQHF
TRBD2,TRBJ2-5,17,TRBV5-1,-,TGCGCCAGCAGCTTGGGACTAGCGGGGGGGTACCAAGAGACCCAGTACTTC,CASSLGLAGGYQETQYF
-,TRBJ1-2,13,TRBV19,-,TGTGCCAGTAGAATTGGGGGGGCTAATGGCTACACCTTC,CASRIGGANGYTF
TRBD1,TRBJ1-6,14,TRBV3-1/TRBV3-2,-,TGTGCCAGCAGCCAAGCCTTACAGGGGGGGACCCTCCACTTT,CASSQALQGGTLHF
TRBD2,TRBJ2-7,13,TRBV6-5,-,TGTGCCAGCAGTTGGGGGGGGTCCTACGAGCAGTACTTC,CASSWGGSYEQYF
-,TRBJ1-6,15,TRBV19,-,TGTGCCACCTCGACGGGGGGGGGAAATAATTCACCCCTCCACTTT,CATSTGGGNNSPLHF
TRBD1,TRBJ1-2,11,TRBV2,few,TGTGCCAGCTCACAGGGGGAAGGCTACACCTTC,CASSQGEGYTF
-,TRBJ2-5,14,TRBV5-4,-,TGTGCCAGCAGCCCGGCTAGGGGCAGAGAGACCCAGTACTTC,CASSPARGRETQYF
-,TRBJ2-4,15,TRBV6-5,-,TGTGCCAGCAGCCCCCTCCCGGGTTGGAAAAACATTCAGTACTTC,CASSPLPGWKNIQYF
TRBD1,TRBJ1-2,16,TRBV6-1,-,TGTGCCAGCAGTGGGCTGGGACAGGGGCGAGGCTATGGCTACACCTTC,CASSGLGQGRGYGYTF
TRBD1,TRBJ2-5,15,TRBV15,few,TGTGCCACCAGCAGCACCGACAGGGCCCAAGAGACCCAGTACTTC,CATSSTDRAQETQYF
-,TRBJ2-5,13,TRBV2,-,TGTGCCAGCTCGGACAGCGGTAGGGAGACCCAGTACTTC,CASSDSGRETQYF
TRBD1,TRBJ1-1,15,TRBV5-4,-,TGTGCCAGCAGCCCAGACAGGGTGTCGTACACTGAAGCTTTCTTT,CASSPDRVSYTEAFF
TRBD1,TRBJ1-2,14,TRBV6-4,-,TGTGCCAGCAGTGACGGGACAGGCAGCTATGGCTACACCTTC,CASSDGTGSYGYTF
TRBD1,TRBJ2-6,14,TRBV2,once,TGTGCCAGGAGAACAGGGGCTGGGGCCAACGTCCTGACTTTC,CARRTGAGANVLTF
-,TRBJ1-2,15,TRBV6-5,-,TGTGCCAGCAGTTCCGGGATCGGACGGGACTATGGCTACACCTTC,CASSSGIGRDYGYTF
-,TRBJ1-2,15,TRBV6-1,-,TGTGCCAGCAGTGAAATCGGCCGGACAGTTGATGGCTACACCTTC,CASSEIGRTVDGYTF
-,TRBJ2-6,13,TRBV5-1,-,TGCGCCAGCAGTTGGGCCGGGGCCAACGTCCTGACTTTC,CASSWAGANVLTF
-,TRBJ1-1,12,TRBV7-9,-,TGTGCCAGCAGCTTAAGGCAGCAGGAAACTTTCTTT,CASSLRQQETFF
-,TRBJ1-4,13,TRBV19,-,TGTGCCAGTTCTTCAGCAACTAATGAAAAACTGTTTTTT,CASSSATNEKLFF
-,TRBJ1-2,14,TRBV3-1/TRBV3-2,once,TGTGCCAGCAGCCCGCCCGGAAAGAGGTATGGCTACACCTTC,CASSPPGKRYGYTF
-,TRBJ2-7,12,TRBV18,-,TGTGCCAGCTCACCAAATGGCGGCGAGCAGTACTTC,CASSPNGGEQYF
-,TRBJ2-3,11,TRBV20-1,-,TGCAGTGCTGGGCGGGGAGATACGCAGTATTTT,CSAGRGDTQYF
TRBD2,TRBJ2-5,15,TRBV4-2,-,TGTGCCAGCAGCCAAGATTGGAGCGGGGTGGAGACCCAGTACTTC,CASSQDWSGVETQYF
-,TRBJ2-1,17,TRBV6-2/TRBV6-3,-,TGTGCCAGCAGTCCCCCTACCTCCGCGGGTGCCAGGAATGAGCAGTTCTTC,CASSPPTSAGARNEQFF
-,TRBJ2-2,12,TRBV3-1/TRBV3-2,-,TGTGCCAGCAGCTTGAGTACCGGGGAGCTGTTTTTT,CASSLSTGELFF
-,TRBJ1-1,17,TRBV7-2,-,TGTGCCAGCAGCACTACCTCGGGACATTTCTATGGCGCTGAAGCTTTCTTT,CASSTTSGHFYGAEAFF
-,TRBJ2-4,13,TRBV6-5,-,TGTGCCAGCAGTTACGGGAGCAAAAACATTCAGTACTTC,CASSYGSKNIQYF
TRBD1,TRBJ1-1,15,TRBV19,-,TGTGCCAGTAGTCCGCAGGGACAGGGGAACACTGAAGCTTTCTTT,CASSPQGQGNTEAFF
TRBD2,TRBJ2-2,15,TRBV6-1,-,TGTGCCAGCAGTGAAGTAGAACTAGCGGGCGGGGAGCTGTTTTTT,CASSEVELAGGELFF
TRBD1,TRBJ1-2,15,TRBV18,-,TGTGCCAGCTCACCCCTGGGACAGGGTAACTATGGCTACACCTTC,CASSPLGQGNYGYTF